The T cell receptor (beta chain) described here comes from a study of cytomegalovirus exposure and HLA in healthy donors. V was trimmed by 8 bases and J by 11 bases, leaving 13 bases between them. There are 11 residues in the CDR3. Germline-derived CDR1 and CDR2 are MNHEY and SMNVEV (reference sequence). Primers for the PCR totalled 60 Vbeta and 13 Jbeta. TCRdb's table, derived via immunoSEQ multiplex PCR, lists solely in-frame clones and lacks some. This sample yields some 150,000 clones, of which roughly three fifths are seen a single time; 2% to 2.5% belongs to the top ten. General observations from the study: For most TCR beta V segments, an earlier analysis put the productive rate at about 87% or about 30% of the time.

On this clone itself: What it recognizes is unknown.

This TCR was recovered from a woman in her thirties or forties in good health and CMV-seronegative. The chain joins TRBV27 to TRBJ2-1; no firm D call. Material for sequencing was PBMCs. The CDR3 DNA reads TGTGCCAGCTCTATCGACAAACAGCAGTTCTTC. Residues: CASSIDKQQFF.